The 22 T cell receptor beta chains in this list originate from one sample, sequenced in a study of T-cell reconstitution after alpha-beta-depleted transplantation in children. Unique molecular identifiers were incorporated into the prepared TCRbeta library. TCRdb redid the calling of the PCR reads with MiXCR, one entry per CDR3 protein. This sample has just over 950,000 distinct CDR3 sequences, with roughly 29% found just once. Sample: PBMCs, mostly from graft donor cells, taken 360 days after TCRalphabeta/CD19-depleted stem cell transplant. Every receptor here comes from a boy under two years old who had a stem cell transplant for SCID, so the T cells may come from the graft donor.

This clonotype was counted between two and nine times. CDR3 in amino acids: CASNRVANTGELFF. The DNA of the CDR3 is TGTGCCAGCAATCGAGTCGCGAACACCGGGGAGCTGTTTTTT. This sequence joins TRBV12-3 or TRBV12-4 and TRBJ2-2; D is unresolved. Trimming took off 7 bases at V and 0 bases at J, with 9 bases between the two ends. The CDR3 is made up of 14 amino acids.

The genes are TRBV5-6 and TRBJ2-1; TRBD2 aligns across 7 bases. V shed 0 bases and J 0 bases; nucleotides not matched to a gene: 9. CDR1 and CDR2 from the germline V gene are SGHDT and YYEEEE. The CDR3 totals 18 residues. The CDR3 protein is CASSLGEGIPYSYNEQFF. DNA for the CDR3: TGTGCCAGCAGCTTGGGGGAGGGTATCCCCTACTCCTACAATGAGCAGTTCTTC.

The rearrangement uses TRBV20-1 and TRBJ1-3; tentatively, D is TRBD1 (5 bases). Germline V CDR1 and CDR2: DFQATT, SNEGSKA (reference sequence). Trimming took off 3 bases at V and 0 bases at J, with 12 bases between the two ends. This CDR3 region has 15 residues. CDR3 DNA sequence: TGCAGTGCTAGCCCGGGACTCAGCTCTGGAAACACCATATATTTT. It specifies CSASPGLSSGNTIYF.

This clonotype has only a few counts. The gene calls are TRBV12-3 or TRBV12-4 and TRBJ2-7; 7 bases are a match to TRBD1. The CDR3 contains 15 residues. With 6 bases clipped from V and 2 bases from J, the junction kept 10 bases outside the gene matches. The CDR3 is CASRDRDRRPYEQYF. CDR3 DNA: TGTGCCAGCAGGGACCGGGACAGACGGCCCTACGAGCAGTACTTC.

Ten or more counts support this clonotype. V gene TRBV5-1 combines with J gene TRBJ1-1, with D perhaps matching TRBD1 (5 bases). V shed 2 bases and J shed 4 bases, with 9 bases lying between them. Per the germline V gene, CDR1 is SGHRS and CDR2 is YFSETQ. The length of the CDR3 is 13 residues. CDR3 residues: CASSLGTVTEAFF. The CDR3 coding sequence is TGCGCCAGCAGCTTAGGGACGGTCACTGAAGCTTTCTTT.

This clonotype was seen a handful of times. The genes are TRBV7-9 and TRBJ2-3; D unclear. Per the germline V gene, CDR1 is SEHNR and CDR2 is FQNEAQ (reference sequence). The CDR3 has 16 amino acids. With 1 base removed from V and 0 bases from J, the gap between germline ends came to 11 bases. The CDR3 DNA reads TGTGCCAGCAGCTTAGGCTACCTCTTTAGCACAGATACGCAGTATTTT. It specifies CASSLGYLFSTDTQYF. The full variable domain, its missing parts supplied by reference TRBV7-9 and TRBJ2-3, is DTGVSQNPRHKITKRGQNVTFRCDPISEHNRLYWYRQTLGQGPEFLTYFQNEAQLEKSRLLSDRFSAERPKGSFSTLEIQRTEQGDSAMYLCASSLGYLFSTDTQYFGPGTRLTVL.

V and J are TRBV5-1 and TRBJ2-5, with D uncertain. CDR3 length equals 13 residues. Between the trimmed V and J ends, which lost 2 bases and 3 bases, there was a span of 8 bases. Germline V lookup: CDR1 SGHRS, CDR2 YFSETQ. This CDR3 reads CASSFRSEETQYF. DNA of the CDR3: TGCGCCAGCAGCTTTCGGTCAGAAGAGACCCAGTACTTC. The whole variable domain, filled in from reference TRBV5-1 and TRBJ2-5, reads KAGVTQTPRYLIKTRGQQVTLSCSPISGHRSVSWYQQTPGQGLQFLFEYFSETQRNKGNFPGRFSGRQFSNSRSEMNVSTLELGDSALYLCASSFRSEETQYFGPGTRLLVL.

The DNA for the CDR3 is TGTGCCACCAGTGCAAACCGGGGGGCAATGAAGACCCAGTACTTC. Translation gives CATSANRGAMKTQYF. V is TRBV24-1 and J is TRBJ2-5; possibly TRBD2 for D (7 bases). V lost 5 bases and J 6 bases, leaving 18 bases between the germline ends. The CDR3 sequence is 15 residues long. CDR1 KGHDR and CDR2 SFDVKD come from the germline V gene.

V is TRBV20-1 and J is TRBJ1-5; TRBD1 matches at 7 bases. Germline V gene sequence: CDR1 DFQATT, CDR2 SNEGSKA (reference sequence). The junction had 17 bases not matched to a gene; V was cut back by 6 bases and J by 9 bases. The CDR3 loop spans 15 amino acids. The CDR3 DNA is TGCAGTGCCGGCAGAGACAGGGAACGGGTAGGGCCCCAGCATTTT. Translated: CSAGRDRERVGPQHF.

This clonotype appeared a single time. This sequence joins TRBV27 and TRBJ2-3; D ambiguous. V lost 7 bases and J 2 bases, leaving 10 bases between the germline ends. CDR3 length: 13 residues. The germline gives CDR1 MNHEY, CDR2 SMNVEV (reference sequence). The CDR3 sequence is CASTESNTDTQYF. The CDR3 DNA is TGTGCCAGCACGGAGAGTAACACAGATACGCAGTATTTT.

The CDR3 region has the DNA TGTGCCAGTAGATCACACGGGACAGGAAAGACCGGGGAGCTGTTTTTT. This encodes CASRSHGTGKTGELFF. The chain uses TRBV19 and TRBJ2-2; 8 bases line up with TRBD1. Germline-derived CDR1 and CDR2 are LNHDA and SQIVND (reference sequence). The CDR3 runs 16 residues. V trimming: 6 bases; J trimming: 5 bases; junction bases outside the gene matches: 11.

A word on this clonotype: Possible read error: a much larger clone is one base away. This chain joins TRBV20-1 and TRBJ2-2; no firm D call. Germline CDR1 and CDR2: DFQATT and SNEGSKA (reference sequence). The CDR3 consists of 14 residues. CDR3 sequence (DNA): TGCAGTGGTAGAGTGAAGGGTAACACCGGGGAGCTGTTTTTT. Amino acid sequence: CSGRVKGNTGELFF.

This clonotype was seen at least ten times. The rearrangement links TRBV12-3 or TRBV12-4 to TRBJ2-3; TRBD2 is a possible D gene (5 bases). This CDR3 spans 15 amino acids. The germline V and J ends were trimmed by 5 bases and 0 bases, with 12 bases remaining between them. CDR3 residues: CASSPSKPSTDTQYF. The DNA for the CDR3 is TGTGCCAGCAGTCCTAGCAAACCTAGCACAGATACGCAGTATTTT.

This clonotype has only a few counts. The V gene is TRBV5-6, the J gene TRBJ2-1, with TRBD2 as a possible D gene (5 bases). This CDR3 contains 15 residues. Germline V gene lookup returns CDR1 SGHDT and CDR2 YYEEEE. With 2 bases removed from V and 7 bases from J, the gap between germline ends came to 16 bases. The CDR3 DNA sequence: TGTGCCAGCAGCTTCCCGGGCCAGACTACGAATGAGCAGTTCTTC. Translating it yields CASSFPGQTTNEQFF.

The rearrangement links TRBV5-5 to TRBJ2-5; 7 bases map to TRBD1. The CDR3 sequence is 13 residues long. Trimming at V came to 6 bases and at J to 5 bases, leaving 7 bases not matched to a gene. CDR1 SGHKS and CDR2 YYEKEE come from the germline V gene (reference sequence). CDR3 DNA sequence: TGTGCCAGCAAGATACAGGGGTTGGAGACCCAGTACTTC. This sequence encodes CASKIQGLETQYF.

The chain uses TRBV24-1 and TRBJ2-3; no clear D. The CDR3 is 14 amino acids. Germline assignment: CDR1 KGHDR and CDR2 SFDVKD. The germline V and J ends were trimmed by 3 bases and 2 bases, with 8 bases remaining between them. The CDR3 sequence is CATSDARYTDTQYF. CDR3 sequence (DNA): TGTGCCACCAGTGATGCCAGATACACAGATACGCAGTATTTT.

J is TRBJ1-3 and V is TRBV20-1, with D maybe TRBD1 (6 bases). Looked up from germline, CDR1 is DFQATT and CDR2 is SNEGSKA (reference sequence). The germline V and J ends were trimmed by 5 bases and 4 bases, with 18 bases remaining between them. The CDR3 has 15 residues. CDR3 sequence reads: CSARPYRVSGNTIYF. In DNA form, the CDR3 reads TGCAGTGCTCGTCCCTACAGGGTTTCAGGAAACACCATATATTTT.

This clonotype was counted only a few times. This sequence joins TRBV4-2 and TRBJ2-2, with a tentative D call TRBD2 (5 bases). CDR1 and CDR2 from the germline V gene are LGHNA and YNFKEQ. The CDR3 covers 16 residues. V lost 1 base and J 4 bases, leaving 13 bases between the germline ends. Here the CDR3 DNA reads TGTGCCAGCAGCCAAGGATGGAGGTGGGGCACCGGGGAGCTGTTTTTT. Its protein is CASSQGWRWGTGELFF.

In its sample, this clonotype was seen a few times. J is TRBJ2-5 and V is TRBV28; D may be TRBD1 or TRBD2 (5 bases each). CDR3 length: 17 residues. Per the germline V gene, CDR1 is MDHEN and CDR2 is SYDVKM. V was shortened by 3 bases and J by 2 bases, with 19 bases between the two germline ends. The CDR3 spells CASSFNLRDLKQETQYF. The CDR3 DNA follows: TGTGCCAGCAGTTTTAATTTAAGGGACCTAAAACAAGAGACCCAGTACTTC.

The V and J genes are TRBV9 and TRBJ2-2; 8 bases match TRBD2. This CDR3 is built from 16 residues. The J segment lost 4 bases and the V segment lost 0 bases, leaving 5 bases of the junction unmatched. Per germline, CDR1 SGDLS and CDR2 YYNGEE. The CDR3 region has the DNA TGTGCCAGCAGCGTAGGGGGTAGCGGGACCACCGGGGAGCTGTTTTTT. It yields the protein CASSVGGSGTTGELFF.

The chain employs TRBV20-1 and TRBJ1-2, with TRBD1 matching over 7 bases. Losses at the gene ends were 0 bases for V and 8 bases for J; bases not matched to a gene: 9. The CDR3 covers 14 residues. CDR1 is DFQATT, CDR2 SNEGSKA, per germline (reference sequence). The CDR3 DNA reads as TGCAGTGCTAGAGAAGGCCCCCCGACAGGGGGCTACACCTTC. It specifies CSAREGPPTGGYTF.

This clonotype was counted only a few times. The DNA for the CDR3 is TGTGCCAGCAGTTCTAGCGATAACACCGGGGAGCTGTTTTTT. Its protein is CASSSSDNTGELFF. The chain combines TRBV12-3 or TRBV12-4 with TRBJ2-2; TRBD2 is a possible D gene (6 bases). There are 14 residues in the CDR3. V dropped 4 bases and J dropped 2 bases, with 8 bases sitting between them.